Following are 9 T cell receptor beta chains from one sample sequenced in a study of T-cell reconstitution after alpha-beta-depleted transplantation in children. Library preparation (for TCRbeta) was performed with unique molecular identifiers. TCRdb processed the PCR reads anew with MiXCR; each CDR3 protein has one entry. The sample contains some 100,000 distinct CDR3 sequences, around a sixth of which appear only once. Here the sequenced sample was PBMCs, mostly from graft donor cells, taken 180 days after TCRalphabeta/CD19-depleted stem cell transplant. The receptors stem from a male patient aged 2 to 10 who had a stem cell transplant for acute lymphoblastic leukemia, so the T cells may come from the graft donor.

The chain employs TRBV20-1 and TRBJ2-3, with 8 bases that match TRBD2. Germline CDR1 DFQATT, CDR2 SNEGSKA (reference sequence). V shed 6 bases, J shed 3 bases, and the junction held 14 bases outside the gene matches. The CDR3 length is 16 residues. The CDR3 nucleotides are TGCAGTGCCCACCTCATGGCAGCGGGAGTAACAGATACGCAGTATTTT. Translated, it gives CSAHLMAAGVTDTQYF.

In its sample, this clonotype was seen a few times. The chain couples TRBV29-1 to TRBJ1-1; D remains ambiguous. With 3 bases removed from V and 0 bases from J, the gap between germline ends came to 14 bases. CDR3 length equals 15 residues. Germline-derived CDR1 and CDR2 are SQVTM and ANQGSEA. CDR3 nucleotide sequence: TGCAGCGTTGAGGCGTCTGCTATGATGAACACTGAAGCTTTCTTT. As protein: CSVEASAMMNTEAFF.

This clonotype occurred a few times. The rearrangement joins TRBV11-2 to TRBJ2-7; D call uncertain. V gave up 3 bases and J gave up 0 bases, with 12 bases separating them. The germline V gene has CDR1 SGHAT and CDR2 FQNNGV. This CDR3 is 15 amino acids long. The CDR3 DNA sequence: TGTGCCAGCAGCTTGGCAAGCTCCTCCTCCTACGAGCAGTACTTC. Its translation: CASSLASSSSYEQYF.

The table lists this clonotype with a few counts. The chain employs TRBV30 and TRBJ2-7; 7 bases fit TRBD1. The V gene end was trimmed by 1 base and the J gene end by 3 bases; junction bases not matched to a gene: 3. The CDR3 spans 13 residues. Germline CDR1 GTSNPN, CDR2 SVGIG (reference sequence). CDR3 amino acids: CAWSGQGDYEQYF. In DNA, the CDR3 is TGTGCCTGGAGTGGTCAGGGGGACTACGAGCAGTACTTC.

The table lists this clonotype with many counts. V is TRBV6-5 and J is TRBJ1-1; TRBD1 is a possible D gene (5 bases). V was pared by 2 bases and J by 3 bases, with 10 bases between. The CDR3 spans 14 residues. Germline V gene sequence: CDR1 MNHEY, CDR2 SVGAGI. CDR3 bases: TGTGCCAGCAGTTACGAGGGGACGGACACTGAAGCTTTCTTT. This sequence encodes CASSYEGTDTEAFF.

Only a few counts were recorded for this clonotype. This CDR3 is CASSVGQGESETQYF. The CDR3 bases are TGTGCCAGCAGCGTGGGACAGGGGGAGTCAGAGACCCAGTACTTC. The genes are TRBV11-2 and TRBJ2-5; 11 nucleotides line up with TRBD1. V trimming: 5 bases; J trimming: 4 bases; junction bases outside the gene matches: 6. This CDR3 spans 15 amino acids. Germline CDR1 SGHAT, CDR2 FQNNGV.

The table lists this clonotype with a few counts. The chain couples TRBV28 to TRBJ1-1, with 8 bases matching TRBD1. After removal of 7 bases from V and 6 bases from J, the junction contained 13 bases not matched to a gene. CDR1 is MDHEN, CDR2 SYDVKM, per germline. This CDR3 spans 15 amino acids. CDR3 loop: CASTMITGGTAEAFF. In DNA, the CDR3 is TGTGCCAGCACTATGATTACAGGGGGGACCGCTGAAGCTTTCTTT.

This clonotype was found a few times. V is TRBV6-1 and J is TRBJ1-2; D may be TRBD1 (5 bases). This CDR3 has 14 residues. V was clipped by 5 bases and J by 0 bases, with 10 bases between them. The germline CDR1 and CDR2 sequences are MNHNS and SASEGT. The CDR3 sequence: CASSPFRANYGYTF. Written as DNA, the CDR3 is TGTGCCAGCAGTCCCTTCAGGGCTAACTATGGCTACACCTTC.

This chain links TRBV7-7 with TRBJ2-2; D not resolved. Between the trimmed V and J ends, which lost 5 bases and 4 bases, there was a span of 8 bases. Germline CDR1 reads SSHAT; CDR2 reads FNYEAQ (reference sequence). This CDR3 region has 13 residues. CDR3 DNA sequence: TGTGCCAGCAGCCGCGACGGCACCGGGGAGCTGTTTTTT. Amino acids: CASSRDGTGELFF.